These 27 T cell receptor beta chains came from one sample sequenced in a study of beta chain features in type 1 diabetes. Findings and limits, study-wide: Moderately but significantly shorter TCRB CDR3s were found in Type 1 diabetes patients in all four CD4+ subsets.

The sequenced template was cDNA made from the entire isolated RNA. Here immunoSEQ multiplex PCR was the method, and the copy in TCRdb shows in-frame clones only, minus some. The repertoire holds nearly 700,000 clones, about an eighth seen once, with less than 0.025% in the top ten. What these receptors recognize is not known. Sequenced material: naive CD4+ T cells from blood. Source of these receptors: a man younger than 35 with type 1 diabetes.

This clone was observed a handful of times. The chain recombines TRBV21-1 with TRBJ1-1. TRBV21-1 is given as a pseudogene. The CDR3 has 14 residues. DNA for the CDR3: TGTGCCAGCAGCCAGACGGAAGTGAACACTGAAGCTTTCTTT. Translation gives CASSQTEVNTEAFF.

J is TRBJ2-3 and V is TRBV10-3; TRBD1 matches 12 bases. V gave up 3 bases and J gave up 14 bases; unmatched junction bases: 12. CDR3 length equals 15 residues. The germline gives CDR1 ENHRY, CDR2 SYGVKD. CDR3: CAISELGQGAPVGYF. In nucleotides, the CDR3 is TGTGCCATCAGTGAATTGGGACAGGGGGCTCCCGTCGGGTATTTT.

This clone was seen more than once but under ten times. The chain combines TRBV10-3 with TRBJ1-1; weak D call: TRBD1 (5 bases). CDR1 is ENHRY and CDR2 is SYGVKD in the germline V gene. The CDR3 totals 14 residues. Trimming removed 6 bases from V and 2 bases from J, with 13 bases in between. This CDR3 is CAIRTLGVNTEAFF. The DNA for the CDR3 is TGTGCCATCAGAACCCTGGGGGTCAACACTGAAGCTTTCTTT.

This clone was picked up a small number of times. The rearrangement uses TRBV7-9 and TRBJ1-1; D is uncertain. Germline V gene sequence: CDR1 SEHNR, CDR2 FQNEAQ (reference sequence). The CDR3 has 14 residues. The germline V and J ends were trimmed by 1 base and 1 base, with 7 bases remaining between them. Here the CDR3 DNA reads TGTGCCAGCAGCTTAGTAGGCCCGAACACTGAAGCTTTCTTT. This sequence encodes CASSLVGPNTEAFF.

This clone was counted a few times. The chain employs TRBV4-2 and TRBJ1-5; D not resolved. The V gene's germline CDR1 is LGHNA and CDR2 YNFKEQ. The CDR3 consists of 12 residues. Between the trimmed V and J ends, which lost 0 bases and 5 bases, there was a span of 2 bases. The CDR3 sequence is CASSQDDQPQHF. As DNA, the CDR3 is TGTGCCAGCAGCCAAGACGATCAGCCCCAGCATTTT.

The DNA for the CDR3 is TGTGCCAGCAGTAAGGACAGAAGCTCCTACGAGCAGTACTTC. It yields the protein CASSKDRSSYEQYF. J is TRBJ2-7 and V is TRBV6-1, with D possibly matching TRBD1 (6 bases). The CDR3 is 14 amino acids. In germline, CDR1 is MNHNS, CDR2 SASEGT. V lost 5 bases, J lost 0 bases, and 11 bases lay in between.

In its sample, this clone was seen a few times. The chain recombines TRBV5-4 with TRBJ1-1; 7 bases are shared with TRBD1. CDR1 and CDR2 (germline): SGHNT, YYREEE (reference sequence). This CDR3 is 14 amino acids long. V gave up 2 bases and J gave up 6 bases; unmatched junction bases: 7. DNA for the CDR3: TGTGCCAGCAGCTTCCCGGACAGGACCGCTGAAGCTTTCTTT. Protein: CASSFPDRTAEAFF.

The chain is built from TRBV5-4 and TRBJ2-1; D is ambiguous. Germline assignment: CDR1 SGHNT and CDR2 YYREEE (reference sequence). The CDR3 length is 15 residues. Trimming took 1 base from V and 4 from J, leaving 12 bases between them. As DNA, the CDR3 is TGTGCCAGCAGCTTGATTGGCAGAGATTACAATGAGCAGTTCTTC. This gives the protein CASSLIGRDYNEQFF.

This clone occurred a few times. CDR3: CASTPGQDRNIQYF. CDR3 in DNA: TGTGCCAGCACTCCCGGACAGGATCGAAACATTCAGTACTTC. V is TRBV6-1 and J is TRBJ2-4; 7 nucleotides line up with TRBD1. Trimming removed 7 bases from V and 6 bases from J; junction bases left unmatched: 9. The germline V gene encodes CDR1 MNHNS and CDR2 SASEGT. The CDR3 is 14 amino acids.

This clone was seen only a few times. The genes are TRBV25-1 and TRBJ1-6; TRBD1 agrees at 9 bases. The V gene's germline CDR1 is MGHDK and CDR2 SYGVNS. V lost 1 base, J lost 10 bases, and 5 bases stayed unmatched. The length of the CDR3 is 15 residues. The CDR3 DNA follows: TGTGCCAGCAGTGAATGGGGACAGGGAATCTCACCCCTCCACTTT. Encoded protein: CASSEWGQGISPLHF. Variable domain in full (rest from reference TRBV25-1 and TRBJ1-6): EADIYQTPRYLVIGTGKKITLECSQTMGHDKMYWYQQDPGMELHLIHYSYGVNSTEKGDLSSESTVSRIRTEHFPLTLESARPSHTSQYLCASSEWGQGISPLHFGNGTRLTVT.

The chain combines TRBV5-6 with TRBJ2-3; either TRBD1 or TRBD2 may fit D (5 bases each). Trimming left V 2 bases short and J 3 bases short, with 16 bases between. This CDR3 comprises 16 residues. Germline-derived CDR1 and CDR2 are SGHDT and YYEEEE. The CDR3 reads CASSFGDPLVTDTQYF. CDR3 coding DNA: TGTGCCAGCAGCTTTGGGGACCCCCTGGTGACAGATACGCAGTATTTT.

The chain links TRBV6-1 to TRBJ2-4; D not resolved. This CDR3 has 14 amino acids. Deletions cut 4 bases from V and 4 bases from J, with 11 bases between. CDR1 and CDR2 (germline): MNHNS, SASEGT. The CDR3 sequence: CASSVPDGKNIQYF. The CDR3 nucleotides read TGTGCCAGCAGTGTCCCTGACGGGAAAAACATTCAGTACTTC.

This rearrangement joins TRBV2 to TRBJ2-4; tentative D call: TRBD1 (8 bases). Trimming took 7 bases from V and 7 from J, leaving 17 bases between them. Germline-derived CDR1 and CDR2 are SNHLY and FYNNEI. CDR3 size: 14 residues. The DNA for the CDR3 is TGTGCCAGCAAGGGACAGGTGGGAGGGAACATTCAGTACTTC. Protein: CASKGQVGGNIQYF.

Only a few counts were recorded for this clone. V gene TRBV4-1 combines with J gene TRBJ2-3; possibly TRBD1 for D (5 bases). Looked up from germline, CDR1 is MGHRA and CDR2 is YSYEKL. This CDR3 has 15 amino acids. Deletions cut 8 bases from V and 1 base from J, with 16 bases between. As DNA, the CDR3 is TGCGCCAGCTCAGCCTTGGGGCACGGCACAGATACGCAGTATTTT. Translating it yields CASSALGHGTDTQYF.

A few counts support this clone. The chain recombines TRBV6-5 with TRBJ2-1; possibly TRBD1 for D (5 bases). The CDR3 is 15 residues long. V lost 2 bases and J 7 bases, leaving 15 bases between the germline ends. Germline assignment: CDR1 MNHEY and CDR2 SVGAGI. The CDR3 is CASSYGAIQANEQFF. In nucleotides, the CDR3 is TGTGCCAGCAGTTACGGGGCAATCCAGGCGAATGAGCAGTTCTTC.

This sequence joins TRBV27 and TRBJ2-2, with 8 bases matching TRBD1. Trimming removed 7 bases from V and 1 base from J; junction bases left unmatched: 8. CDR1 is MNHEY, CDR2 SMNVEV, per germline (reference sequence). The CDR3 is 16 residues long. CDR3 sequence: CASTYSGTGNTGELFF. Here the CDR3 DNA reads TGTGCCAGCACATACTCTGGGACAGGGAACACCGGGGAGCTGTTTTTT.

This clone showed up just a few times. The chain carries TRBV4-1 and TRBJ2-5, with 7 nucleotides matching TRBD2. Germline assignment: CDR1 MGHRA and CDR2 YSYEKL. Losses at the gene ends were 2 bases for V and 4 bases for J; bases not matched to a gene: 7. The CDR3 has 15 amino acids. CDR3 loop: CASSQFGGRGETQYF. CDR3 in DNA: TGCGCCAGCAGCCAATTTGGGGGGAGGGGAGAGACCCAGTACTTC.

The chain uses TRBV6-1 and TRBJ1-5, with TRBD1 identical over 8 bases. Germline values: CDR1 MNHNS, CDR2 SASEGT. The ends lost 10 bases at V and 3 bases at J; junction bases unmatched: 11. The CDR3 consists of 15 residues. The CDR3 sequence: CATGGQGINNQPQHF. CDR3 DNA sequence: TGTGCCACGGGCGGACAGGGCATTAACAATCAGCCCCAGCATTTT.

This clone was seen only a few times. The chain joins TRBV30 to TRBJ1-1; 9 bases are a match to TRBD1. V shed 0 bases, J shed 5 bases, and the junction held 7 bases outside the gene matches. Germline CDR1 GTSNPN, CDR2 SVGIG (reference sequence). The CDR3 has 15 residues. This CDR3 reads CAWSVKTGGRTEAFF. The CDR3 coding sequence is TGTGCCTGGAGTGTGAAGACAGGGGGTCGGACTGAAGCTTTCTTT.

This chain uses TRBV4-1 with TRBJ1-4, with D hard to call. Germline values: CDR1 MGHRA, CDR2 YSYEKL. CDR3 length: 13 residues. V lost 3 bases to trimming and J lost 4 bases, with 6 bases between them. CDR3 bases: TGCGCCAGCAGCCAGGTTATTAATGAAAAACTGTTTTTT. Its protein is CASSQVINEKLFF.

In regard to this clone: The same CDR3 also results from other DNA sequences found in this sample. The rearrangement links TRBV4-2 to TRBJ1-1; no firm D call. The CDR3 totals 13 residues. V was clipped by 0 bases and J by 3 bases, with 5 bases between them. Germline V gene sequence: CDR1 LGHNA, CDR2 YNFKEQ. The CDR3 region has the DNA TGTGCCAGCAGCCAAGATAGGGACACTGAAGCTTTCTTT. Its protein product is CASSQDRDTEAFF.

As regards this clone: Mismatch with germline at one junction end may stem from a read error. V is TRBV18 and J is TRBJ1-2; a possible D gene is TRBD1 (5 bases). The germline gives CDR1 KGHSH, CDR2 LQKENI. This CDR3 spans 16 amino acids. This CDR3 is CASSPQETGINYGYTF. Here the CDR3 DNA reads TGTGCCAGCTCTCCACAGGAGACCGGGATCAACTATGGCTACACCTTC.

Turning to this clone: The same CDR3 can be traced to other DNA sequences in this sample. The chain uses TRBV10-3 and TRBJ1-2, with unresolved D. Trimming removed 0 bases at V and 2 bases at J, with 7 bases between. There are 14 residues in the CDR3. The germline V gene encodes CDR1 ENHRY and CDR2 SYGVKD. In nucleotides, the CDR3 is TGTGCCATCAGTGAGTCAGGCCAGAACTATGGCTACACCTTC. As protein: CAISESGQNYGYTF.

The chain combines TRBV9 with TRBJ1-2; TRBD1 is a possible D gene (5 bases). CDR1 and CDR2 (germline): SGDLS, YYNGEE. The V and J ends lost 0 bases and 1 base respectively, with 7 bases between them. The CDR3 contains 14 residues. The CDR3 reads CASSVDRLNYGYTF. CDR3 sequence (DNA): TGTGCCAGCAGCGTAGACAGGCTTAACTATGGCTACACCTTC.

This clone appeared a few times. The CDR3 nucleotides are TGCAGCGTTGCCTCCGGGCCCAACTATGGCTACACCTTC. Translation gives CSVASGPNYGYTF. The V call is TRBV29-1, the J call TRBJ1-2; D not resolved. The CDR3 runs to 13 residues. Trimming cost V 4 bases and J 2 bases, with 11 bases left between them. The germline gives CDR1 SQVTM, CDR2 ANQGSEA.

This clone showed up just a few times. The genes are TRBV18 and TRBJ2-3; D uncertain. Germline CDR1 reads KGHSH; CDR2 reads LQKENI. The length of the CDR3 is 16 residues. V dropped 1 base and J dropped 0 bases, with 11 bases sitting between them. CDR3 bases: TGTGCCAGCTCACCACTCGATTTGACTAGCACAGATACGCAGTATTTT. The encoded protein is CASSPLDLTSTDTQYF.

This chain links TRBV30 with TRBJ2-5; D remains ambiguous. Trimming shortened V by 0 bases and J by 0 bases, and 8 bases separated the two germline ends. The germline CDR1 and CDR2 sequences are GTSNPN and SVGIG (reference sequence). This CDR3 spans 14 amino acids. The CDR3 is CAWSVLGHQETQYF. CDR3 nucleotide sequence: TGTGCCTGGAGTGTACTGGGCCACCAAGAGACCCAGTACTTC. The full variable domain, in which reference TRBV30 and TRBJ2-5 provide the parts outside the CDR3, is SQTIHQWPATLVQPVGSPLSLECTVEGTSNPNLYWYRQAAGRGLQLLFYSVGIGQISSEVPQNLSASRPQDRQFILSSKKLLLSDSGFYLCAWSVLGHQETQYFGPGTRLLVL.